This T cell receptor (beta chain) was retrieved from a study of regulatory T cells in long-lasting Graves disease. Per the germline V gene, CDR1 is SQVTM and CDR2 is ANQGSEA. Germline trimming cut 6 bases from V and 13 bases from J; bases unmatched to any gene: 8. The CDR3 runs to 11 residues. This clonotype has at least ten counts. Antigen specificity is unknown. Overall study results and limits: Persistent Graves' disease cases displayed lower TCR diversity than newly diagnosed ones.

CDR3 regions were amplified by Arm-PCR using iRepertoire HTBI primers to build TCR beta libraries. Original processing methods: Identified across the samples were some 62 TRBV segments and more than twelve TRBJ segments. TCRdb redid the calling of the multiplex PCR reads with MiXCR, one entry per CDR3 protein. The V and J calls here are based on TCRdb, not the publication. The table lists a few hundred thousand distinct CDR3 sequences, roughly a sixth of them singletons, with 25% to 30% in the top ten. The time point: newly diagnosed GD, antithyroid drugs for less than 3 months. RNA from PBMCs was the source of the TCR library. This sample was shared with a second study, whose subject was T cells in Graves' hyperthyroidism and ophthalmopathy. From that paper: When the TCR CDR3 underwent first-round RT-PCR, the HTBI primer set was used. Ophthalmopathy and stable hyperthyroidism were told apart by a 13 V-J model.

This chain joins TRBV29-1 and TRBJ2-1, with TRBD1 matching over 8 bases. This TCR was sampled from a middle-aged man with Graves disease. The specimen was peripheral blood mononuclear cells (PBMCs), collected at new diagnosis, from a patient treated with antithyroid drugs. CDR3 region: CSVGGQGFQFF. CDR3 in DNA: TGCAGCGTCGGCGGACAGGGTTTTCAGTTCTTC.